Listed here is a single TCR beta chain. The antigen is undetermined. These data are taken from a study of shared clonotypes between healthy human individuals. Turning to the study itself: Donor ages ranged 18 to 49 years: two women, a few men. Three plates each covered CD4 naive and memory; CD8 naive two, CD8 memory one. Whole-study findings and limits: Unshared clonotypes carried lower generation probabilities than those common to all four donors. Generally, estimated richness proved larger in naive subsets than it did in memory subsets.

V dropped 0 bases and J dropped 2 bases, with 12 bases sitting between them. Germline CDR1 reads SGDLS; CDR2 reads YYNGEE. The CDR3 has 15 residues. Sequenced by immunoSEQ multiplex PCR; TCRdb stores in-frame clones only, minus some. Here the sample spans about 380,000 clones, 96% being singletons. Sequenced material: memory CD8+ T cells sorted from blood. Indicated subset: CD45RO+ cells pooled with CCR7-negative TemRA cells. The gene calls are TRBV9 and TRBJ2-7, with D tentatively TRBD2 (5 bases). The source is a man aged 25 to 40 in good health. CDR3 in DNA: TGTGCCAGCAGCGTAGGTAGTAGCGTAACCTACGAGCAGTACTTC. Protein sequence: CASSVGSSVTYEQYF.